The clone carrying this T cell receptor (beta chain) came up once. Trimming took 7 bases from V and 7 from J; bases not matched to a gene: 11. CDR3 length: 14 residues. Germline V gene data show CDR1 as GTSNPN and CDR2 as SVGIG (reference sequence). Some clones are missing from TCRdb's copy, which holds only in-frame ones; the method was immunoSEQ multiplex PCR. The sample consists of about 36,000 clones, 78% of them appearing once. The sample originates from a study of OX40 agonist ivuxolimab in advanced cancers. The chain uses TRBV30 and TRBJ2-1, with 9 bases aligning to TRBD2. The receptor comes from an adult with an advanced solid tumor such as melanoma, head and neck, liver or kidney cancer. Sequences were derived from CD4+ or CD8+ T cells sorted from blood, sampled in a trial of the OX40 agonist ivuxolimab. The CDR3 DNA is TGTGCCTCCCGAGGTAGCGGGAGTGTGAATGAGCAGTTCTTC. It translates to CASRGSGSVNEQFF.